The next 13 T cell receptor beta chains were all read from a single sample in a study of blood T cells in healthy people across ages. For the second PCR, which ran for about 6 to 11 cycles, a sample-barcoded 5' primer and a J-beta primer mix were used. From the 5' RACE reads, TCRdb called clonotypes with MiXCR, one entry per CDR3 protein. In the table there are 750,000 to 1,000,000 distinct CDR3 sequences, almost 30% of which are singletons. The same sample was also studied in work on T cells of mothers and their children.

The sample comprised blood. These receptors were obtained from a middle-aged woman in good health.

A word on this clonotype: A single base separates this from a much larger clone, so it may be a read error. This chain uses TRBV7-2 with TRBJ2-3, with unresolved D. Germline V gene sequence: CDR1 SGHTA, CDR2 FQGNSA. This CDR3 has 13 residues. Written as DNA, the CDR3 is TGTGCCAGTAACTTCTATCTTGCAGATGCGCAGTATTTT. Translating it yields CASNFYLADAQYF.

The chain carries TRBV7-6 and TRBJ2-1, with TRBD2 identical over 13 bases. Unmatched junction bases numbered 7, after V lost 3 bases and J lost 5 bases. CDR1 is SGHVS and CDR2 is FNYEAQ in the germline V gene. The CDR3 has 17 amino acids. CDR3: CASSLETSGGNNNEQFF. CDR3 bases: TGTGCCAGCAGCTTGGAGACTAGCGGGGGGAACAACAATGAGCAGTTCTTC.

This clonotype was observed at least ten times. The chain is built from TRBV13 and TRBJ2-7, with 7 nucleotides matching TRBD1. Per germline, CDR1 PRHDT and CDR2 FYEKMQ (reference sequence). The CDR3 contains 15 residues. With V trimmed by 0 bases and J by 3 bases, 5 bases remained unmatched. CDR3 loop: CASSLGRDSYYEQYF. DNA of the CDR3: TGTGCCAGCAGCTTAGGAAGGGACAGCTACTACGAGCAGTACTTC.

This clonotype appeared many times. V gene TRBV20-1 combines with J gene TRBJ2-5; TRBD1 aligns across 9 bases. Germline V gene data show CDR1 as DFQATT and CDR2 as SNEGSKA (reference sequence). This CDR3 contains 14 residues. Trimming cost V 3 bases and J 4 bases; bases outside gene matches: 6. The CDR3: CSASWDRAGETQYF. For the CDR3, the DNA is TGCAGTGCTAGCTGGGACAGGGCGGGAGAGACCCAGTACTTC.

The chain has TRBV5-1 and TRBJ2-3; tentatively, D is TRBD1 or TRBD2 (5 bases each). Between the trimmed V and J ends, which lost 2 bases and 1 base, there was a span of 11 bases. Per the germline V gene, CDR1 is SGHRS and CDR2 is YFSETQ. The CDR3 has 15 amino acids. In DNA, the CDR3 is TGCGCCAGCAGCTTACTAGACAGTCGCACAGATACGCAGTATTTT. Translation: CASSLLDSRTDTQYF.

This clonotype was seen a handful of times. The V gene is TRBV5-1, the J gene TRBJ2-5; no clear D gene. Germline V gene data show CDR1 as SGHRS and CDR2 as YFSETQ. Trimming removed 4 bases at V and 11 bases at J, with 18 bases between. The CDR3 length is 13 residues. CDR3 DNA: TGCGCCAGCAGCCCACGAAATTACAACGGGCAGTACTTC. It codes for CASSPRNYNGQYF.

The J gene is TRBJ1-1, the V gene TRBV18; D remains ambiguous. Trimming took 7 bases from V and 1 from J, leaving 10 bases between them. Germline CDR1 reads KGHSH; CDR2 reads LQKENI. The CDR3 is 13 residues long. CDR3 loop: CASCELGNTEAFF. The CDR3 bases are TGTGCCAGCTGTGAGTTAGGGAACACTGAAGCTTTCTTT.

This clonotype has only one observation. V is TRBV10-3 and J is TRBJ2-4; tentatively, D is TRBD1 (6 bases). The better agreement between TRBJ2-7 and the DNA end casts doubt on the J call. CDR3 size: 16 residues. Per germline, CDR1 ENHRY and CDR2 SYGVKD. The CDR3 DNA follows: TGTGCCATCAGCCCCGGACAGCTACACCGGGTCGGCGAGCAGTACTTC. Its protein product is CAISPGQLHRVGEQYF.

The V call is TRBV3-1, the J call TRBJ2-1; D is undetermined. The J call is in doubt because the DNA end fits TRBJ2-7 better. Germline V gene lookup returns CDR1 LGHDT and CDR2 YNNKEL (reference sequence). The CDR3 covers 15 residues. In nucleotides, the CDR3 is TGTGCCAGCAGCCCCACCAGCGTGTCCTACAATGAGCAGTACTTC. Protein product: CASSPTSVSYNEQYF.

The chain carries TRBV7-2 and TRBJ2-3; D is uncertain. V dropped 2 bases and J dropped 9 bases, with 9 bases sitting between them. Germline values: CDR1 SGHTA, CDR2 FQGNSA. The CDR3 consists of 12 residues. The CDR3 region has the DNA TGTGCCAGCAGCTTATCAGACCGCACGCAGTATTTT. Translation gives CASSLSDRTQYF.

This clonotype has only a few counts. The germline gene is not matched at one end of the junction; a read error may be the cause. Here the CDR3 reads CAGSVPNSPLHF. CDR3 sequence (DNA): TGTGCCGGCAGCGTACCTAATTCACCCCTCCACTTT. The chain uses TRBV2 and TRBJ1-6; D ambiguous. Germline CDR1 SNHLY, CDR2 FYNNEI. There are 12 residues in the CDR3.

This clonotype was seen a handful of times. A much larger clone lies a single base off, so this may be a read error. J is TRBJ2-5 and V is TRBV14, with TRBD1 matching over 7 bases. From germline, CDR1 is SGHDN and CDR2 FVKESK. The CDR3 contains 13 residues. The DNA for the CDR3 is TGTGCCGGCAGCCAAGCAGGGGGAGAGACCCAGTACTTC. It yields the protein CAGSQAGGETQYF.

Only a few counts were recorded for this clonotype. V is TRBV3-1 and J is TRBJ2-7; D could derive from TRBD1 or TRBD2 (5 bases each). V dropped 0 bases and J dropped 3 bases, with 15 bases sitting between them. CDR3 length: 16 residues. CDR1 is LGHDT, CDR2 YNNKEL, per germline (reference sequence). The CDR3 loop reads CASSQDRRGTYYEQYF. The CDR3 DNA is TGTGCCAGCAGCCAAGATCGCCGGGGCACCTACTACGAGCAGTACTTC.